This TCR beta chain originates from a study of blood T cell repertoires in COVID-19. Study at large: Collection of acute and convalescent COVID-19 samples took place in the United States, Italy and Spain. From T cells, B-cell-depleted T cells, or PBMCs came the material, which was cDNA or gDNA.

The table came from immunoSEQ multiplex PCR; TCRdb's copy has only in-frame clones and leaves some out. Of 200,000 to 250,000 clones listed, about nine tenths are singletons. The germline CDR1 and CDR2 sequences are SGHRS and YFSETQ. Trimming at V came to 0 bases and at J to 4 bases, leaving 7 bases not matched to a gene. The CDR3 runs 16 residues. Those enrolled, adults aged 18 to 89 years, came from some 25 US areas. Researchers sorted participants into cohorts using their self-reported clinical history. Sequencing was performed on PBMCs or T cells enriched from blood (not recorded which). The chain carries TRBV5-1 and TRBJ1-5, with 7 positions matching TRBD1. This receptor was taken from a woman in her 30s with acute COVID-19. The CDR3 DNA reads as TGCGCCAGCAGCTTGGAAGGGACAGATCTAAATCAGCCCCAGCATTTT. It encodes CASSLEGTDLNQPQHF.